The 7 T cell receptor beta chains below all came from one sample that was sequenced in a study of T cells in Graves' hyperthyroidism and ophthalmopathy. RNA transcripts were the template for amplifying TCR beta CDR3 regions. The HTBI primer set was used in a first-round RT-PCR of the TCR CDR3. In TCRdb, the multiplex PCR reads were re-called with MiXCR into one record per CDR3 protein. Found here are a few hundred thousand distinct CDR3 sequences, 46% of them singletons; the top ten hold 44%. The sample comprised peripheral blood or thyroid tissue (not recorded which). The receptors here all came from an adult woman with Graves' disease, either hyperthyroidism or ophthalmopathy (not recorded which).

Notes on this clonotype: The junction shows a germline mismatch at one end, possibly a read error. The CDR3 nucleotides read TGCGCCAGCAGCTTGGCCGGACACACCGGGGAGCTGTACTTC. This encodes CASSLAGHTGELYF. This chain links TRBV5-1 with TRBJ2-7, with D perhaps assigned TRBD1 or TRBD2 (5 bases each). Germline V gene lookup returns CDR1 SGHRS and CDR2 YFSETQ. The length of the CDR3 is 14 residues.

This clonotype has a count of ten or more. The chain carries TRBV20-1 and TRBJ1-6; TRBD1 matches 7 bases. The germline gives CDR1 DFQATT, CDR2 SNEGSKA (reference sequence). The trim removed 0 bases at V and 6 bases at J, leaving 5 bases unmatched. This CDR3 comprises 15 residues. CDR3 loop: CSAREGGGVNSPLHF. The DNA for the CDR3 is TGCAGTGCTAGAGAGGGAGGGGGCGTTAATTCACCCCTCCACTTT.

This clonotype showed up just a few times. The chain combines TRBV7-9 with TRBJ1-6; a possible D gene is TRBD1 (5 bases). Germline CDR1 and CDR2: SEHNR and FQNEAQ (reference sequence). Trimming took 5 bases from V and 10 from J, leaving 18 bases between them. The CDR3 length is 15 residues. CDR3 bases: TGTGCCAGCAGCCCCGAGGGGTGGATGAACTCACCCCTCCACTTT. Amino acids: CASSPEGWMNSPLHF.

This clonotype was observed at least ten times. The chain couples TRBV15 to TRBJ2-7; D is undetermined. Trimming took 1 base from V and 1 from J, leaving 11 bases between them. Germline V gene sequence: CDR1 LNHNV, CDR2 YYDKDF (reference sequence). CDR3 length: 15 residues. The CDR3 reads CATSRVAVGSYEQYF. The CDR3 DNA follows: TGTGCCACCAGCAGAGTTGCAGTCGGTTCCTACGAGCAGTACTTC.

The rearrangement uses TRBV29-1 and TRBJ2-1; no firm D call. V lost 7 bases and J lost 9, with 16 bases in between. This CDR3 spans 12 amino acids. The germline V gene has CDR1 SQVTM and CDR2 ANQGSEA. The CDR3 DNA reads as TGCAGCGCCGTACCACCTAATACTGAGCAGTTCTTC. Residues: CSAVPPNTEQFF.

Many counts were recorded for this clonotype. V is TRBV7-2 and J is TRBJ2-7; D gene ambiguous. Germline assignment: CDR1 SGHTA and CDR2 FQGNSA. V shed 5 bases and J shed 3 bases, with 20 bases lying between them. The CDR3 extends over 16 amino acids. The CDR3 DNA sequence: TGTGCCAGCAGCCTTCTGCCTGGCTACCACCACTACGAGCAGTACTTC. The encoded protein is CASSLLPGYHHYEQYF. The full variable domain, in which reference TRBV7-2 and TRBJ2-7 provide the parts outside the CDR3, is GAGVSQSPSNKVTEKGKDVELRCDPISGHTALYWYRQSLGQGLEFLIYFQGNSAPDKSGLPSDRFSAERTGGSVSTLTIQRTQQEDSAVYLCASSLLPGYHHYEQYFGPGTRLTVT.

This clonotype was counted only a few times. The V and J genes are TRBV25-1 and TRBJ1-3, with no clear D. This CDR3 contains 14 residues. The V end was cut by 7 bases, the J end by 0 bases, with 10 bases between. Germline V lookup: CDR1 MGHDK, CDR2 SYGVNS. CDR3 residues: CASKAGDSGNTIYF. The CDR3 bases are TGTGCCAGCAAGGCCGGGGACTCTGGAAACACCATATATTTT.